This T cell receptor (beta chain) emerged from a study of T-cell reconstitution after alpha-beta-depleted transplantation in children. The CDR3 length is 13 residues. The germline V and J ends were trimmed by 3 bases and 3 bases, with 11 bases remaining between them. Germline V gene lookup returns CDR1 DFQATT and CDR2 SNEGSKA (reference sequence). This clonotype has a handful of counts. No antigen is known for it. Study outcomes and limitations: One year after transplant, T-cell counts and diversity came mostly from newly produced T cells. Several hundred expanded graft clones reportedly supplied alpha-beta T cells about two months after transplant. TCRbeta diversity was high at day 60 in some patients (a result of surviving recipient T cells and thymic progenitors).

TCRbeta library preparation incorporated unique molecular identifiers. TCRdb used MiXCR to reprocess the PCR reads, holding one entry per CDR3 protein. This sample has 330,000 or so distinct CDR3 sequences, with approximately 7.3% found just once. This receptor was obtained from a female patient aged 2 to 10 who had a stem cell transplant for Fanconi anemia, so the T cells may come from the graft donor. V and J are TRBV20-1 and TRBJ1-1, with unresolved D. This specimen consisted of peripheral blood, obtained 360 days after TCRalphabeta/CD19-depleted stem cell transplant. In DNA form, the CDR3 reads TGCAGTGCTAGTCCGGGAGTTGACACTGAAGCTTTCTTT. It encodes CSASPGVDTEAFF.